This T cell receptor beta chain was identified in a study of early T cells in non-severe SARS-CoV-2 infection. Turning to the study itself: Bulk RNA from unsorted whole blood was sequenced; chains were unpaired. Study-level points and caveats: VDJdb matching, biased toward anti-spike CD8 responses, missed private and CD4 specificities.

Looked up from germline, CDR1 is SGHTA and CDR2 is FQGNSA. V lost 5 bases and J lost 6; bases outside the gene matches: 14. The CDR3 runs to 17 residues. TCRdb called the 5' RACE reads again in MiXCR, with one record for every CDR3 protein. The sample records around 77,000 distinct CDR3 sequences, 10% being singletons. Remarks on this clonotype: Its antigen remains unknown.

The sequencing used whole blood, collected at baseline. The receptor was derived from an adult who was a healthcare worker with PCR-confirmed SARS-CoV-2 infection or an uninfected control (not recorded which). The rearrangement uses TRBV7-2 and TRBJ2-3, with TRBD2 matching 10 bases. The chain's CDR3 is CASSLTPAGGSVDTQYF. Written as DNA, the CDR3 is TGTGCCAGCAGCCTGACCCCAGCGGGGGGGAGCGTTGATACGCAGTATTTT. Full variable domain (outside the CDR3, taken from reference TRBV7-2 and TRBJ2-3): GAGVSQSPSNKVTEKGKDVELRCDPISGHTALYWYRQSLGQGLEFLIYFQGNSAPDKSGLPSDRFSAERTGGSVSTLTIQRTQQEDSAVYLCASSLTPAGGSVDTQYFGPGTRLTVL.